These T cell receptor beta chains were read from a single sample in a study of blood T cell repertoires in COVID-19. Here immunoSEQ multiplex PCR was the method, and the copy in TCRdb shows in-frame clones only, minus some. The top ten clones hold less than 9% of a sample with some 500,000 clones, 85% to 90% of them seen once. Sample: peripheral blood. The receptors stem from a woman aged 45 to 65 with COVID-19, enrolled during active disease. Both conserved end residues are part of each CDR3. D genes are given only for firm matches. The size entry is marked missing in some rows and otherwise reads once, few, many or a size class.

size | J | V | D | DNA | CDR3
- | TRBJ2-7 | TRBV7-9 | - | TGTGCCAGCAGCTCTCCGGGACTTACACTATACGAGCAGTACTTC | CASSSPGLTLYEQYF
few | TRBJ2-7 | TRBV15 | TRBD1 | TGTGCCACCAGCAGAGGAACTCCGGGACAGGGGATCTACGAGCAGTACTTC | CATSRGTPGQGIYEQYF
- | TRBJ1-2 | TRBV29-1 | - | TGCAGCGTTGCGGAGGGCCGAGGAGCTAACTATGGCTACACCTTC | CSVAEGRGANYGYTF
- | TRBJ1-1 | TRBV18 | TRBD1 | TGTGCCAGCTCACAGGACAGGAACAGGAACACTGAAGCTTTCTTT | CASSQDRNRNTEAFF
- | TRBJ1-4 | TRBV9 | TRBD1 | TGTGCCAGCAGCTCCCGGACAGGGACGGGTCGTGAAAAACTGTTTTTT | CASSSRTGTGREKLFF
- | TRBJ1-3 | TRBV11-1 | - | TGTGCCAGCAGCCTAAACGAAAACACCATATATTTT | CASSLNENTIYF
- | TRBJ2-7 | TRBV6-1 | TRBD1 | TGTGCCAGCAGTGAAGCGCAGACAGGGTCCTACGAGCAGTACTTC | CASSEAQTGSYEQYF
- | TRBJ2-3 | TRBV28 | - | TGTGCCAGCAGTCCTGAATACAGGGGCACAGATACGCAGTATTTT | CASSPEYRGTDTQYF
- | TRBJ1-6 | TRBV27 | - | TGTGCCAGCAGTTTCTTACAGAGCAATTCACCCCTCCACTTT | CASSFLQSNSPLHF
- | TRBJ1-2 | TRBV4-1 | - | TGCGCCAGCAGCTTCCTCCCCGGGGGCTATGGCTACACCTTC | CASSFLPGGYGYTF
- | TRBJ2-3 | TRBV4-1 | - | TGCGCCAGCAGCCACCAAACCAGACTGCGGGGAAGGGCAGATACGCAGTATTTT | CASSHQTRLRGRADTQYF
once | TRBJ2-1 | TRBV4-1 | - | TGCGCCAGCAGCCAAGGACCGACAGTGAGGCAGTTCTTC | CASSQGPTVRQFF
few | TRBJ2-3 | TRBV5-1 | - | TGCGCCAGCAGCTTGGAAGCGGTAGATACGCAGTATTTT | CASSLEAVDTQYF
- | TRBJ2-3 | TRBV3-1/TRBV3-2 | - | TGTGCCAGCAGCCAAGGGGCGGGGGCCCCACATACGCAGTATTTT | CASSQGAGAPHTQYF
- | TRBJ1-4 | TRBV19 | - | TGTGCCAGTAGTCCCATCGTCGGGGGAGGAGAAAAACTGTTTTTT | CASSPIVGGGEKLFF
- | TRBJ2-7 | TRBV9 | - | TGTGCCAGCAGCGTAGGGGCCAGACAGGTCGACTACGAGCAGTACTTC | CASSVGARQVDYEQYF
- | TRBJ2-7 | TRBV7-8 | - | TGTGCCAGCAGCTTAGTTTCAGGGGCGAGCTACGAGCAGTACTTC | CASSLVSGASYEQYF
- | TRBJ2-5 | TRBV5-4 | TRBD2 | TGTGCCAGCATTGATAGCGGGGGGGCTATAGAGACCCAGTACTTC | CASIDSGGAIETQYF
- | TRBJ1-2 | TRBV4-1 | - | TGCGCCAGCAGCGCCGAAAACAGGGATTTCCGTGGCTACACCTTC | CASSAENRDFRGYTF
- | TRBJ1-3 | TRBV2 | TRBD1 | TGTGCCAGCAGTCCTTACAGGGGGCTGACGGGAAACACCATATATTTT | CASSPYRGLTGNTIYF
- | TRBJ1-6 | TRBV27 | - | TGTGCCAGCAGTTCCGGGGGATCACCCCTCCACTTT | CASSSGGSPLHF
- | TRBJ2-6 | TRBV19 | - | TGTGCCAGTAGTAGGCGACAGGTCTCTGGGGCCAACGTCCTGACTTTC | CASSRRQVSGANVLTF
- | TRBJ2-1 | TRBV19 | - | TGTGCCAGTAGTATCAGCCGGGCGAGCGGTGAGCAGTTCTTC | CASSISRASGEQFF
- | TRBJ2-3 | TRBV4-1 | TRBD2 | TGCGCCAGCAGCCCCGGGACTAGCGGGGCCAAGTCCACAGATACGCAGTATTTT | CASSPGTSGAKSTDTQYF
few | TRBJ2-3 | TRBV6-5 | - | TGTGCCAGCAGTAACACCCCAGATACGCAGTATTTT | CASSNTPDTQYF
- | TRBJ2-3 | TRBV27 | TRBD1 | TGTGCCAGCAGTGAATACAGGGGGAGAGGCACAGATACGCAGTATTTT | CASSEYRGRGTDTQYF
- | TRBJ2-5 | TRBV2 | - | TGTGCCAGCAGGTTTGGCAGCCAAGAGACCCAGTACTTC | CASRFGSQETQYF
few | TRBJ2-7 | TRBV7-9 | - | TGTGCCAGCAGCCCTTTAAGCACCTCCTACGAGCAGTACTTC | CASSPLSTSYEQYF
- | TRBJ2-7 | TRBV21-1 | - | TGTGCCAGCAGAGCTTCTGGGACTCTCCCCTACGAGCAGTACTTC | CASRASGTLPYEQYF
once | TRBJ2-5 | TRBV2 | - | TGTGCCAGCAGTGGTGGGACTTTGGAGGAGACCCAGTACTTC | CASSGGTLEETQYF
- | TRBJ1-2 | TRBV24-1 | - | TGTGCCACCAGTGGATCTCCCGATAAGCGGGGAAACTATGGCTACACCTTC | CATSGSPDKRGNYGYTF
- | TRBJ1-1 | TRBV11-2 | - | TGTGCCAGCAGCTCAGGGGTCTCGCTGGACACTGAAGCTTTCTTT | CASSSGVSLDTEAFF
- | TRBJ1-6 | TRBV2 | - | TGTGCCAGCAGTCAGGGTACTGGCTATAATTCACCCCTCCACTTT | CASSQGTGYNSPLHF
- | TRBJ1-1 | TRBV29-1 | - | TGCAGTTCAACCCTAGGGGGGGGCACTGAAGCTTTCTTT | CSSTLGGGTEAFF
- | TRBJ1-5 | TRBV18 | - | TGTGCCAGCTCCCTACAGGGACGCAATCAGCCCCAGCATTTT | CASSLQGRNQPQHF
once | TRBJ2-3 | TRBV5-6 | - | TGTGCCAGCGTAGGCGCGGGCCCGGTAGATACGCAGTATTTT | CASVGAGPVDTQYF
- | TRBJ2-2 | TRBV5-1 | - | TGCGCCAGCAGCCTAACAGGGCCTCCGAACACCGGGGAGCTGTTTTTT | CASSLTGPPNTGELFF
- | TRBJ1-5 | TRBV19 | TRBD1 | TGTGCCAGTAGCTCTCACGCCGACAGGGGACGGGCATTATTGAGCAATCAGCCCCAGCATTTT | CASSSHADRGRALLSNQPQHF
once | TRBJ1-2 | TRBV12-2 | - | TGTGCAAGTCGCTCTCCGGGACAGGGGGCGTTCGGCTACACCTTC | CASRSPGQGAFGYTF
- | TRBJ2-7 | TRBV19 | - | TGTGCCAGTAGTACGGCGGACAGCTCCTACGAGCAGTACTTC | CASSTADSSYEQYF
- | TRBJ1-5 | TRBV20-1 | TRBD1 | TGCAGTGCGAGGACCCTGGACAGGCAGCATTTT | CSARTLDRQHF
- | TRBJ2-7 | TRBV4-1 | - | TGCGCCAGCAGCCAGGCCCTGGGGGGTCCCTACGAGCAGTACTTC | CASSQALGGPYEQYF
- | TRBJ1-5 | TRBV18 | - | TGTGCCAGCTCACCAGGAGTCGGGGAAAACCAGCCCCAGCATTTT | CASSPGVGENQPQHF
- | TRBJ2-7 | TRBV7-9 | - | TGTGCCAGCACCAAAACGGACAGCTCCTACGAGCAGTACTTC | CASTKTDSSYEQYF
- | TRBJ1-5 | TRBV28 | TRBD1 | TGTGCCAGCAGTTTATTTTGGACAGGGGGGGGTAGCAATCAGCCCCAGCATTTT | CASSLFWTGGGSNQPQHF
once | TRBJ1-2 | TRBV5-1 | - | TGCGCCAGCAGCACCTGGGGGGTTGATGGCTACACCTTC | CASSTWGVDGYTF
- | TRBJ2-7 | TRBV7-2 | TRBD1 | TGTGCCAGCAGCCGGGGACAGGGGCTTTCCTACGAGCAGTACTTC | CASSRGQGLSYEQYF
- | TRBJ2-1 | TRBV29-1 | TRBD1 | TGCAGCGTTGAAGGACAGGGGCAATTGAGATCGGGGCAGTTCTTC | CSVEGQGQLRSGQFF
once | TRBJ1-6 | TRBV10-3 | - | TGTGCCATCAAGGCAGGGTTAAATTCACCCCTCCACTTT | CAIKAGLNSPLHF
once | TRBJ2-7 | TRBV28 | - | TGTGCCAGCAGAAAAGGAGGGACCTACGAGCAGTACTTC | CASRKGGTYEQYF